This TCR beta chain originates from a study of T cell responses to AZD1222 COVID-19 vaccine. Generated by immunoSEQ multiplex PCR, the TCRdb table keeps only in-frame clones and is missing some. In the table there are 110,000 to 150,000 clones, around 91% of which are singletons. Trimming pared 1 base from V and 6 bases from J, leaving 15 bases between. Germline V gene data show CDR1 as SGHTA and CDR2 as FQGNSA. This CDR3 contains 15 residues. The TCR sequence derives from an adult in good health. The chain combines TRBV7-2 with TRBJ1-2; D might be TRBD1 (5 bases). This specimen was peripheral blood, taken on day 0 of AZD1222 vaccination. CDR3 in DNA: TGTGCCAGCAGCTTAGGAAGTCGGGACGTAGATGGCTACACCTTC. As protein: CASSLGSRDVDGYTF. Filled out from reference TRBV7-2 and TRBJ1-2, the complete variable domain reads GAGVSQSPSNKVTEKGKDVELRCDPISGHTALYWYRQSLGQGLEFLIYFQGNSAPDKSGLPSDRFSAERTGGSVSTLTIQRTQQEDSAVYLCASSLGSRDVDGYTFGSGTRLTVV.